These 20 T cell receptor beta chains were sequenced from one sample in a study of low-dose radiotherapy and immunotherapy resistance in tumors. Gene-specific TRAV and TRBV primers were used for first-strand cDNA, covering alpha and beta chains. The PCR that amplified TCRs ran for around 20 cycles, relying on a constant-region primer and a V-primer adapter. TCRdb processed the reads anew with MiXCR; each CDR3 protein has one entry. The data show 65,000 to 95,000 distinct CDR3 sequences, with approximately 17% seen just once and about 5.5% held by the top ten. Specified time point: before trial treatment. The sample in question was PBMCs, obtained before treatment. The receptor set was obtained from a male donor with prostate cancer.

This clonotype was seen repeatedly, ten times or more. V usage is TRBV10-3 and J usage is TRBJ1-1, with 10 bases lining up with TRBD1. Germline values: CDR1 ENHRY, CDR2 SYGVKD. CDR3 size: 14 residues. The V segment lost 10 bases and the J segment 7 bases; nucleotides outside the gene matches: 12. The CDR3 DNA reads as TGTGCCACCCGGACAGGGGGGATTGGAGATGAAGCTTTCTTT. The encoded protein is CATRTGGIGDEAFF.

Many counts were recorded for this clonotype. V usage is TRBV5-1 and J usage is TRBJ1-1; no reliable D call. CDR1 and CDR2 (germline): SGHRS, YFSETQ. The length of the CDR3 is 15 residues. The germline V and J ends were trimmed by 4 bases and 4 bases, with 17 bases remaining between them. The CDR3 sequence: CASSQALNRGTEAFF. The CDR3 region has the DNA TGCGCCAGCAGCCAGGCCCTCAACCGAGGCACTGAAGCTTTCTTT.

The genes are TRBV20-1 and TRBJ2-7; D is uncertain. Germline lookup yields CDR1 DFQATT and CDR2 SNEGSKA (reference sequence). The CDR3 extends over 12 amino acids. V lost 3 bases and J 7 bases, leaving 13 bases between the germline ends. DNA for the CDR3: TGCAGTGCTAGTCTCTCTCCGCGGGAGCAGTACTTC. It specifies CSASLSPREQYF.

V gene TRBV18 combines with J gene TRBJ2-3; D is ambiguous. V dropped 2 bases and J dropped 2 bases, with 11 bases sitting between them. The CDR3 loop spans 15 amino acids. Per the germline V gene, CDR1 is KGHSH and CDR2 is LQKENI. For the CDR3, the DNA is TGTGCCAGCTCACCAAGTACTCAAATCACAGATACGCAGTATTTT. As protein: CASSPSTQITDTQYF.

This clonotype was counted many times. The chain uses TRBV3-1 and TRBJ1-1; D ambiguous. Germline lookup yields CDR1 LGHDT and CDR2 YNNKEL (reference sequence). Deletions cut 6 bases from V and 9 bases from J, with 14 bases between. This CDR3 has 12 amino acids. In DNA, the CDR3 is TGTGCCAGCAGACGATTCGAGGAGAAAGCTTTCTTT. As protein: CASRRFEEKAFF.

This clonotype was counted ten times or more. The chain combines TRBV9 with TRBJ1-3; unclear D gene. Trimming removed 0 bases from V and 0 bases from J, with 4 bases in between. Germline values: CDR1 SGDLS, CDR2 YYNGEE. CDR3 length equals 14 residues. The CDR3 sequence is CASSVAVSGNTIYF. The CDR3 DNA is TGTGCCAGCAGCGTAGCGGTCTCTGGAAACACCATATATTTT.

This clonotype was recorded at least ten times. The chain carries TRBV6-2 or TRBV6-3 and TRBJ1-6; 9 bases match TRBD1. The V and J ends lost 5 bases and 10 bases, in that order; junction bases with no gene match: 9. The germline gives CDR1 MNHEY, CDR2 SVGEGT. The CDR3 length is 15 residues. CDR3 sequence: CASSQTGTGRSPLHF. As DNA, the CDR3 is TGTGCCAGCAGTCAAACCGGGACAGGGCGATCACCCCTCCACTTT.

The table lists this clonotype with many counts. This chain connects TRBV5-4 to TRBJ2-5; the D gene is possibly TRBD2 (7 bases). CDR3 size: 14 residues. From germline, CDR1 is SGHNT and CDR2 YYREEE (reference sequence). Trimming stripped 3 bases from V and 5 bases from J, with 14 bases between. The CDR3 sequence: CASSWGGGLETQYF. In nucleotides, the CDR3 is TGTGCCAGCAGCTGGGGCGGGGGCCTGGAGACCCAGTACTTC.

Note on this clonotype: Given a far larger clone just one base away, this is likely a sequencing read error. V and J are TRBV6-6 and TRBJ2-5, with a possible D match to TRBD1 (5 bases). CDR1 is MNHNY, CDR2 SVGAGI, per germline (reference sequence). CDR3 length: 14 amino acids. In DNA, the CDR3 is TGTGCCAGCAGTTACTCGGGGCCACAAGAGGCCCAGTACTTC. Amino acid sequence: CASSYSGPQEAQYF.

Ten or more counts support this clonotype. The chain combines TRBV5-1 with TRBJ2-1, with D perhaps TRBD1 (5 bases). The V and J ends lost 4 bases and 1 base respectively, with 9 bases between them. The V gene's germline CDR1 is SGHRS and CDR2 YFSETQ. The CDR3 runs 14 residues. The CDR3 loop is CASSKTASYNEQFF. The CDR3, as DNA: TGCGCCAGCAGCAAGACAGCTTCCTACAATGAGCAGTTCTTC.

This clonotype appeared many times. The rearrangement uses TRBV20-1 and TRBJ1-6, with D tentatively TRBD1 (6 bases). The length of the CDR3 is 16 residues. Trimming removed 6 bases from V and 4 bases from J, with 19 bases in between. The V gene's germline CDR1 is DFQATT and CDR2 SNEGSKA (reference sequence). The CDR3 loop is CSAKSGRGGYNSPLHF. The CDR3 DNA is TGCAGTGCAAAATCAGGGAGGGGGGGATATAATTCACCCCTCCACTTT.

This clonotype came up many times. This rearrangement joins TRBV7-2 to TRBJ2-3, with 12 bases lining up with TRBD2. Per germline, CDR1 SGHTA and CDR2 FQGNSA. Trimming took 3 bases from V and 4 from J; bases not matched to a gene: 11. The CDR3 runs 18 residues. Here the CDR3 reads CASSFSLAGGPIADTQYF. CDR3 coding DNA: TGTGCCAGCAGCTTTTCACTAGCGGGGGGCCCTATCGCAGATACGCAGTATTTT.

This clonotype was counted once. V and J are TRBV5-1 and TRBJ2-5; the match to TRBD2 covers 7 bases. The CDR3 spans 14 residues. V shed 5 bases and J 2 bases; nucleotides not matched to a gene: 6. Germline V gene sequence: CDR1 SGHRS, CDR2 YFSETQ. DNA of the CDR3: TGCGCCAGCAGATGGGCTAGCGGACAAGAGACCCAGTACTTC. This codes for CASRWASGQETQYF.

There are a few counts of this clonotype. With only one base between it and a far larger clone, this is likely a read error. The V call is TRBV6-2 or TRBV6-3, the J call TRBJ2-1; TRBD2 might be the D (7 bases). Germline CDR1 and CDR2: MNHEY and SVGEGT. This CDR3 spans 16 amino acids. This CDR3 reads CVSSPGGGGSYNEQFF. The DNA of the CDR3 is TGTGTCAGCAGTCCCGGGGGAGGGGGCTCCTACAATGAGCAGTTCTTC.

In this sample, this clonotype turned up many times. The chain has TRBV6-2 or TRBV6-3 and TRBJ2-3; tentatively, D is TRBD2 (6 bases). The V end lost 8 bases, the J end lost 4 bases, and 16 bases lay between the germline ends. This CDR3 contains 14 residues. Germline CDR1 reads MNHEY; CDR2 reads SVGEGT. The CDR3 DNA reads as TGTGCCAGCGGGGGTCGGGCGGGGTCAGATACGCAGTATTTT. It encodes CASGGRAGSDTQYF.

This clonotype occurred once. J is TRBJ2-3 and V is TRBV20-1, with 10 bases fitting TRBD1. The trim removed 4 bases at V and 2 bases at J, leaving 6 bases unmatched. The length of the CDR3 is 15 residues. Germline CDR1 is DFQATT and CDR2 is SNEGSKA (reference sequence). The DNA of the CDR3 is TGCAGTGCTAAAACCGGGACAGGGGACACAGATACGCAGTATTTT. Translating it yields CSAKTGTGDTDTQYF.

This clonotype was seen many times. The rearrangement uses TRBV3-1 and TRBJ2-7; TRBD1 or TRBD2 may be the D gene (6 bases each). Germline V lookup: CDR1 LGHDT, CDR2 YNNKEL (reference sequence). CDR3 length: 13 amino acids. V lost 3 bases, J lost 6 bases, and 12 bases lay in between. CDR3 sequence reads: CASSQIRGPEQYF. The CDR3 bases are TGTGCCAGCAGCCAGATCCGGGGGCCCGAGCAGTACTTC.

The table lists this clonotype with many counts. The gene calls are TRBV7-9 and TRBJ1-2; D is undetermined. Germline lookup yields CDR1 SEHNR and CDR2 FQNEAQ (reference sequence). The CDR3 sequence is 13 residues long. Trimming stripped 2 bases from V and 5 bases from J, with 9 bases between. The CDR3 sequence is CASSLLDTYGYTF. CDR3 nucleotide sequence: TGTGCCAGCAGCTTACTTGACACGTATGGCTACACCTTC.

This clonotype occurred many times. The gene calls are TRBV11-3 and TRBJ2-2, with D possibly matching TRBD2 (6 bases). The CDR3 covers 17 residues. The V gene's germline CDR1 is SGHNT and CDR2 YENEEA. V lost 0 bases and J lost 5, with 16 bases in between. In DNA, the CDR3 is TGTGCCAGCAGCTTAGACCTCGTCGGGAGTCATACCGGGGAGCTGTTTTTT. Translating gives CASSLDLVGSHTGELFF.

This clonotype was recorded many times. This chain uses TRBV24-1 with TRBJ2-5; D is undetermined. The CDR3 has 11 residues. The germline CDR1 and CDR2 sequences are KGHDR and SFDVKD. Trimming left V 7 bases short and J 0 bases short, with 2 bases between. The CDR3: CATRYQETQYF. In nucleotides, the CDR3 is TGTGCCACCAGGTACCAAGAGACCCAGTACTTC.